This TCR beta chain was recovered during a study of blood T cell repertoires in COVID-19. Trimming removed 6 bases at V and 7 bases at J, with 9 bases between. The CDR3 covers 11 residues. Participant reports of clinical history set cohort assignment. The protocol was immunoSEQ multiplex PCR, while the TCRdb copy is restricted to in-frame clones and leaves out a portion. The data contain hundreds of thousands of clones, 80% of them singletons. The specimen sequenced was PBMCs or T cells enriched from blood (not recorded which). The J gene is TRBJ1-2, the V gene TRBV12-3 or TRBV12-4, with a weak D call TRBD1 (5 bases). The source is a man aged 25 to 40 with acute COVID-19. Written as DNA, the CDR3 is TGTGCCAGCAGCCAAGGGGTTGGCTACACCTTC. Translating it yields CASSQGVGYTF.